This T cell receptor (beta chain) originates from a study of blood T cell repertoires in COVID-19. Looking at the study overall: Acute and convalescent COVID-19 specimens originated in the United States, Italy and Spain. PBMCs, B-cell-depleted T cells, or T cells were the source of the cDNA or gDNA that made up the material.

Original methodology: The assay estimated nucleated cells by amplifying reference gene primers. Sequencing was performed with immunoSEQ multiplex PCR; in TCRdb, only in-frame clones are kept and a portion is missing. For V, J and clone size, that table is used; D and trimming come from the DNA. Of approximately 130,000 clones detected, around 85% appear once; the ten largest clones hold 4.3%. The CDR3 is 15 residues long. The germline CDR1 and CDR2 sequences are SGHDN and FVKESK. V lost 1 base, J lost 4 bases, and 2 bases stayed unmatched. Sequencing used peripheral blood. This chain joins TRBV14 and TRBJ2-1; 9 bases match TRBD2. This clonotype was sampled from a human donor in a cohort sampled during active COVID-19. DNA of the CDR3: TGTGCCAGCAGCCAAGGACTAGCGGTATACAATGAGCAGTTCTTC. Residues: CASSQGLAVYNEQFF.